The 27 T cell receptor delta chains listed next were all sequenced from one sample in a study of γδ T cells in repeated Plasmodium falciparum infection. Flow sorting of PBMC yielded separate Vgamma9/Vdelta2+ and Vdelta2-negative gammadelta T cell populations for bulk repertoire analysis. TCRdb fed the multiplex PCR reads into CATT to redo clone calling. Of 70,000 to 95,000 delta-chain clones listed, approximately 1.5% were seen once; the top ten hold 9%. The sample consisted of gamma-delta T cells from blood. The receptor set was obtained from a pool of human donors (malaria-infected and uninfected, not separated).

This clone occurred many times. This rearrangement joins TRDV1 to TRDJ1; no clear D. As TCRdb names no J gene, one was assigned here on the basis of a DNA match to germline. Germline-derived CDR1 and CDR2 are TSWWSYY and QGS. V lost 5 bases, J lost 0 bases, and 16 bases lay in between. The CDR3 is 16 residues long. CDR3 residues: CALGNSYCRYTDKLIF. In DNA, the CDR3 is TGTGCTCTTGGGAATTCGTACTGTCGGTACACCGATAAACTCATCTTT.

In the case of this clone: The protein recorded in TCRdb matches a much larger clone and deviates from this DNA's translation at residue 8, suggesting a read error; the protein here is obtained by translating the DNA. This CDR3 reads CALGDLPMLGDRDKLIF. The CDR3 nucleotides read TGTGCTCTTGGGGATCTTCCTATGCTGGGGGATCGGGATAAACTCATCTTT. The chain couples TRDV1 to TRDJ1; 9 positions agree with TRDD3. The J gene was missing in TCRdb and was found by matching the end of the DNA to germline. This CDR3 has 17 amino acids. The J segment lost 5 bases and the V segment lost 3 bases, leaving 13 bases of the junction unmatched. The germline CDR1 and CDR2 sequences are TSWWSYY and QGS.

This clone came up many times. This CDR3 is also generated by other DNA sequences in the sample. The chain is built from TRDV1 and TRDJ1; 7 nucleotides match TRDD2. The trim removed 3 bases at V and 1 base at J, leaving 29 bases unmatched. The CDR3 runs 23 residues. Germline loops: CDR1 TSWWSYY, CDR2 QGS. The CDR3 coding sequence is TGTGCTCTTGGGGACCACCCTTCCTCCCCGGGCGGGGTATGGTTTTGCGGCACCGATAAACTCATCTTT. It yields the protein CALGDHPSSPGGVWFCGTDKLIF.

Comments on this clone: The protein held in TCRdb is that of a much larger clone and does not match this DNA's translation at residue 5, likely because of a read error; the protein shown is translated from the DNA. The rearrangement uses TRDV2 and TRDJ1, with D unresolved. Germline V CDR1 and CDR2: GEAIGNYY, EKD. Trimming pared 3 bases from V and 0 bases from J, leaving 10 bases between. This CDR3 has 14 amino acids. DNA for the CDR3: TGTGCCTGTGACGCCTTACTTAACACCGATAAACTCATCTTT. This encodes CACDALLNTDKLIF.

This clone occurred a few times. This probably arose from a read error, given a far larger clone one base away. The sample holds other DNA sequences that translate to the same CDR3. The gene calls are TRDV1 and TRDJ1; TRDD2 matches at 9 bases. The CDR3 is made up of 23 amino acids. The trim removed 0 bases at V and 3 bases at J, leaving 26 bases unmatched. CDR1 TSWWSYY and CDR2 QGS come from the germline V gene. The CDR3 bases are TGTGCTCTTGGGGAACTCCCCCCTTCCTACAAGGCCCCGATCAGGAAGGTGTCCGATAAACTCATCTTT. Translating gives CALGELPPSYKAPIRKVSDKLIF.

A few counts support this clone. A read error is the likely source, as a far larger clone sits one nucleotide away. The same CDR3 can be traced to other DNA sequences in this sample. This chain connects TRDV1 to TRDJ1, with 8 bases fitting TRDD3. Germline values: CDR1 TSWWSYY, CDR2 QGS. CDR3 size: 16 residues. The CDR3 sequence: CALRKWGIYGTDKLIF. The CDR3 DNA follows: TGCGCTCTTAGGAAATGGGGGATTTATGGCACCGATAAACTCATCTTT.

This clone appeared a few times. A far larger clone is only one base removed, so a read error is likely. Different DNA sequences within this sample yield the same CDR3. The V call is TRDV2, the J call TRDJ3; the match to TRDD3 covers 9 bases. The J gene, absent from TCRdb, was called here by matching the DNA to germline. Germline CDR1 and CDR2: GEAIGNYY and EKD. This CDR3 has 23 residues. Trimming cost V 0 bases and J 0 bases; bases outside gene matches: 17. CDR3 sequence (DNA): TGTGCCTGTGACACCGTTTCGGGACTGGGGGACACGCGGAGCTCCTGGGACACCCGACAGATGTTTTTC. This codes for CACDTVSGLGDTRSSWDTRQMFF.

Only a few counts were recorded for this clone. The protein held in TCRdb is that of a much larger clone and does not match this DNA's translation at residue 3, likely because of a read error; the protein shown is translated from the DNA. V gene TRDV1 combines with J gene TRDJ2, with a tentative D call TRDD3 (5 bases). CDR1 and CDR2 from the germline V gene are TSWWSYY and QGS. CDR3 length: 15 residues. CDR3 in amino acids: CAVGELPYRTAQLFF. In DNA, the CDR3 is TGTGCTGTTGGGGAACTGCCTTACCGCACAGCACAACTCTTCTTT.

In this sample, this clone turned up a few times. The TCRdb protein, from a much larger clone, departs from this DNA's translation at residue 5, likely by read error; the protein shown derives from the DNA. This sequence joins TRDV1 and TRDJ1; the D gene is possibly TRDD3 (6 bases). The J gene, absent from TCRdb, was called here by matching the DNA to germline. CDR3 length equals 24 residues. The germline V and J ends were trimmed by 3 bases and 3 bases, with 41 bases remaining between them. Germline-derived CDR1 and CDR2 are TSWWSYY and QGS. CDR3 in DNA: TGTGCTCTTGGGGACCGAGCCCAGGGCTACAACCTCGTACTGGGTCTCCCCTTCGCCGATAAACTCATCTTT. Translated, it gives CALGDRAQGYNLVLGLPFADKLIF.

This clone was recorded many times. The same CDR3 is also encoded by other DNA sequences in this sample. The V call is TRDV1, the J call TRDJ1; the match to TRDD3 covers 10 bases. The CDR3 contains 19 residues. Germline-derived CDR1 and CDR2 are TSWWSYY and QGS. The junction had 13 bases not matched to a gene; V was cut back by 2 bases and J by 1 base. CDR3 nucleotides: TGTGCTCTTGGGGAAAGCTCACGCCTGGGGGATAGATTCACCGATAAACTCATCTTT. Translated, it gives CALGESSRLGDRFTDKLIF.

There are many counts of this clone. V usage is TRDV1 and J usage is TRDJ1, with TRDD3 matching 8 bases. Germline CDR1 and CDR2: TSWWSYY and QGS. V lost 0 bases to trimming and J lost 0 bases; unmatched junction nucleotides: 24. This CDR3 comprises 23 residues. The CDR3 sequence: CALGELVVRPLRLLGAYTDKLIF. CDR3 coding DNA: TGTGCTCTTGGGGAACTAGTTGTCCGTCCGCTACGGCTACTGGGGGCTTACACCGATAAACTCATCTTT.

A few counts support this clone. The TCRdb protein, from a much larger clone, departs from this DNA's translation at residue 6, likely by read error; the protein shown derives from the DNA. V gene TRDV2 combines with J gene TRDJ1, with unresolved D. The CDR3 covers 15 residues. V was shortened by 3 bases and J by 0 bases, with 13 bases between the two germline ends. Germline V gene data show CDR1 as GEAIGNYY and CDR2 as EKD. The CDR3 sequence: CACDPIDQNTDKLIF. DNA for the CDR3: TGTGCCTGTGACCCGATAGACCAGAACACCGATAAACTCATCTTT.

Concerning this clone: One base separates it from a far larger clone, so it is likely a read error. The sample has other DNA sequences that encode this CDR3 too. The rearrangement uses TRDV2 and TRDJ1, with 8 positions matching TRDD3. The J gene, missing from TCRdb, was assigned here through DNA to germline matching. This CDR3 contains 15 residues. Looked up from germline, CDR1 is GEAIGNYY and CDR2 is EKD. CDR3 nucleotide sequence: TGTGCCTGTGACACACTGGGGGGACCCACCGACAAACTCATCTTT. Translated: CACDTLGGPTDKLIF.

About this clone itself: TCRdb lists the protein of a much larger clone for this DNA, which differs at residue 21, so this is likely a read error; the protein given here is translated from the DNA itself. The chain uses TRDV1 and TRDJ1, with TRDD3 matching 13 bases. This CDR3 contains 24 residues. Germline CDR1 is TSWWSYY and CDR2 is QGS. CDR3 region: CALGELLPGEELELGDTGSDRLIF. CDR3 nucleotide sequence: TGTGCTCTTGGGGAACTCCTACCGGGCGAGGAGCTCGAACTGGGGGATACGGGATCCGATAGACTCATCTTT.

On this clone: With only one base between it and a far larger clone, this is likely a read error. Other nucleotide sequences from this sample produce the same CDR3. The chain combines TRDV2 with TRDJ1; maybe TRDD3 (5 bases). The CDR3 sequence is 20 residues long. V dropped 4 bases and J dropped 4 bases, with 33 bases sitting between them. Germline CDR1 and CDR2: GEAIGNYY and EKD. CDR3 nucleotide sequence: TGTGCCTGTGATCCCATTAAAACCCCGGGTACTGGTAAGTTACTCGATAAACTCATCTTT. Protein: CACDPIKTPGTGKLLDKLIF.

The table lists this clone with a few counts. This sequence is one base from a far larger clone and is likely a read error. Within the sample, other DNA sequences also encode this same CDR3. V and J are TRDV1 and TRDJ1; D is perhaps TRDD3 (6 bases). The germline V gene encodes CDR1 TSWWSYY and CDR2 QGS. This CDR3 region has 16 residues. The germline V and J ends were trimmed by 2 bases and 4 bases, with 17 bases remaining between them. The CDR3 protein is CALGELGHRGSDKLIF. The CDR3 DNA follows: TGTGCTCTTGGGGAATTAGGACACCGGGGGAGCGATAAACTCATCTTT.

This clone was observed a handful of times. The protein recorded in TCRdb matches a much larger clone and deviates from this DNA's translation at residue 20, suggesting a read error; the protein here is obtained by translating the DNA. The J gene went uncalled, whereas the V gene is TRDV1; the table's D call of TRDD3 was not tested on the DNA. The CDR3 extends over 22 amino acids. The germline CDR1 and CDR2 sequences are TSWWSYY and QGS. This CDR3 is CALGEPAFPDRTGGPFTDKHIF. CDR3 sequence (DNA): TGTGCTCTTGGGGAACCGGCCTTCCCTGACCGTACTGGGGGACCCTTCACCGATAAACACATCTTT.

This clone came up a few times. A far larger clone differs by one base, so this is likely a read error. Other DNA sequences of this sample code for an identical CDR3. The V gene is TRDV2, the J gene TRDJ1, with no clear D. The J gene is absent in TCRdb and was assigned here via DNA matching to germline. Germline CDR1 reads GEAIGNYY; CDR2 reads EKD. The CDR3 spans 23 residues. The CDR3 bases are TGTGCCTGTGACACCGGTAAGCCGGTTGGACCTCCGACAGCACCACACAACACTGATAAACTCATCTTT. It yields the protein CACDTGKPVGPPTAPHNTDKLIF.

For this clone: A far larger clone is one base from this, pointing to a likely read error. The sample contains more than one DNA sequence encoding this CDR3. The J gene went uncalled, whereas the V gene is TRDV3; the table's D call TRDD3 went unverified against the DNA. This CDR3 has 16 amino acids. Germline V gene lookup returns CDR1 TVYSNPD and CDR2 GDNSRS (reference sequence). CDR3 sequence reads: CASSGGLPSYTDKLIF. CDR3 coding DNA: TGTGCCTCCTCCGGGGGGTTACCGTCGTACACCGATAAGCTCATCTTT.

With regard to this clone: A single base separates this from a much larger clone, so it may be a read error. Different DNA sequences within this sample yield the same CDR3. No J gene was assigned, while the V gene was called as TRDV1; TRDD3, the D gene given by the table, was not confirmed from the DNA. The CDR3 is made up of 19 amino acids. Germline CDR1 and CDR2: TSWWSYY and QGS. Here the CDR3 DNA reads TGTGCTCTTGGGGAACCCATAAGGCTCGTGGGGGATAGAGAGGGTAAACTTATCTTT. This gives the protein CALGEPIRLVGDREGKLIF.

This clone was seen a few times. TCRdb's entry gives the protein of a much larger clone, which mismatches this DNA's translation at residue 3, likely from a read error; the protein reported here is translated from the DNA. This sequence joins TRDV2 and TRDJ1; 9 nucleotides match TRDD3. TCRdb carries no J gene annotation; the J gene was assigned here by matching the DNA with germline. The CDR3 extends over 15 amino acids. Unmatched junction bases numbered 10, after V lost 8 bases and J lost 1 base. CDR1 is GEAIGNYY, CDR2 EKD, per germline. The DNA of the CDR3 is TGTGCCTACAATTCCCTGGGGGATCCCACCGATAAACTCATCTTT. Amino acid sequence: CAYNSLGDPTDKLIF.

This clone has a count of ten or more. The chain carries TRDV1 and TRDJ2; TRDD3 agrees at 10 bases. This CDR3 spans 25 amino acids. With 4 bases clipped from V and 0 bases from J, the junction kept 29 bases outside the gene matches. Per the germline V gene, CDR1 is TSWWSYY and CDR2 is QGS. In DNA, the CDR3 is TGTGCTCTTGGGGGGGCTGGGGTTACTGGGGGATTGAGGGCTCAAGGATTTGCTTTGACAGCACAACTCTTCTTT. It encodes CALGGAGVTGGLRAQGFALTAQLFF.

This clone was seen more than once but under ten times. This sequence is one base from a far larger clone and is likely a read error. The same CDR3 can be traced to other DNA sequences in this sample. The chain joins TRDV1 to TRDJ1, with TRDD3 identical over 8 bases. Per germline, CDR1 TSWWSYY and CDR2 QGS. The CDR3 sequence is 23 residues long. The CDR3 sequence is CALGELPCLPKTLWGTPPDKLIF. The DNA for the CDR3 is TGTGCCCTTGGGGAACTACCCTGCCTTCCCAAGACTCTCTGGGGGACCCCTCCCGATAAACTCATCTTT.

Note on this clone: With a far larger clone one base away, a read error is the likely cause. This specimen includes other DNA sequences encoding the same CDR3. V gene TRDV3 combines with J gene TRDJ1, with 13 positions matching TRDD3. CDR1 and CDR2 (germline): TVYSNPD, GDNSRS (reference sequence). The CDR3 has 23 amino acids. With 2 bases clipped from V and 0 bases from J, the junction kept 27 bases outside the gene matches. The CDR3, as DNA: TGTGCCTTTCACGCCCCTCTTCCTACCTACCCCTACTGGGGGATACGAAACACCGATAAACTCATCTTT. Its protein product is CAFHAPLPTYPYWGIRNTDKLIF.

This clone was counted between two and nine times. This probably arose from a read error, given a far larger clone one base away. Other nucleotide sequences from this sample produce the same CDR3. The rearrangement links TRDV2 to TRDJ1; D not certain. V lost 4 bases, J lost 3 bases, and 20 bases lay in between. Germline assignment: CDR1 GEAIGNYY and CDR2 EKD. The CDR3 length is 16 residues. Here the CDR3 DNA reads TGTGCCTGTGATACCGGGGCGAACGAAGGAGCCGATAAACTCATCTTT. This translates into CACDTGANEGADKLIF.

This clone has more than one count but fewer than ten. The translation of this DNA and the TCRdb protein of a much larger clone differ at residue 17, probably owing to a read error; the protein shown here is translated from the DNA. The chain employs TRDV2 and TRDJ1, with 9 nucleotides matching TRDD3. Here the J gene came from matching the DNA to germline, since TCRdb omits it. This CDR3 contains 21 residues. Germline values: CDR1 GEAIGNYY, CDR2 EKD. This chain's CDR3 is CACDTLTGDTGASVYTGKLIF. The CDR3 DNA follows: TGTGCCTGTGACACTCTTACTGGGGATACGGGGGCATCGGTCTACACCGGTAAACTCATCTTT.

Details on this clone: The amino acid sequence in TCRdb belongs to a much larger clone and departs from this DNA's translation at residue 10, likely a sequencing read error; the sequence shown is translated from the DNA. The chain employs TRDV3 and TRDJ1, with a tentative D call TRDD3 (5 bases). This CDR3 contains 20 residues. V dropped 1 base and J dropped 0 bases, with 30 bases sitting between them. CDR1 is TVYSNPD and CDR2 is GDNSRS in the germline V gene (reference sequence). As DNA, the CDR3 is TGTGCCTTTATTGGTCCCCGGTACTGGTGGATTTCAAAGTACACCGATAAACTCATCTTT. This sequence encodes CAFIGPRYWWISKYTDKLIF.